This record concerns one TCR beta chain sequence. The entry originates in a study of blood T cell repertoires in COVID-19. Study as a whole: Sites in the United States, Italy and Spain provided acute and convalescent COVID-19 samples. PBMCs, B-cell-depleted T cells, or T cells were the source of the cDNA or gDNA that made up the material.

The authors' processing: Reference gene primer amplification gave estimated nucleated cell counts. Using immunoSEQ multiplex PCR, the repertoire was profiled, and TCRdb retains in-frame clones only, with some absent. V and J calls and clone size come straight from that table; D and trimming were deduced from the DNA. The data show roughly 140,000 clones, with around three quarters seen just once and about 4% held by the top ten. The CDR3 is 14 residues long. Germline V CDR1 and CDR2: SQVTM, ANQGSEA. V dropped 2 bases and J dropped 5; count of bases not matched to a gene: 7. The V call is TRBV29-1, the J call TRBJ2-5; TRBD1 agrees at 8 bases. The sample taken for sequencing was peripheral blood. The origin of this receptor is a man between 60 and 75 years old with acute or convalescent COVID-19. The CDR3 sequence: CSVEFTGGAETQYF. The CDR3 DNA reads as TGCAGCGTTGAATTCACAGGGGGAGCGGAGACCCAGTACTTC.